Sequencing of this T cell receptor beta chain was carried out in a study of identical twins. Concerning this clonotype: Its antigen remains unknown.

TCRdb analysed the 5' RACE reads with MiXCR anew, one entry per CDR3 protein. The repertoire holds 450,000 or so distinct CDR3 sequences, with less than 20% as singletons. Study-level points and caveats: Beta out-of-frame twin sharing showed a weaker excess. Models predicted less out-of-frame TCR alpha sharing in monozygotic twins than was found. Fewer insertions were carried by abundant cord blood beta clonotypes, but none was seen in memory repertoires.

Unmatched junction bases numbered 12, after V lost 3 bases and J lost 7 bases. Per the germline V gene, CDR1 is SQVTM and CDR2 is ANQGSEA. The CDR3 is made up of 15 amino acids. The sequence was collected from a man aged 45-65 years in good health. The rearrangement joins TRBV29-1 to TRBJ2-1; TRBD1 aligns across 7 bases. What was sequenced was naive T cells sorted from blood. As DNA, the CDR3 is TGCAGCGTTGAGCCCAGGCAGGGGGACCAAAATGAGCAGTTCTTC. It codes for CSVEPRQGDQNEQFF.